This T cell receptor beta chain emerged from a study of patients and donors after allogeneic stem cell transplantation (dated by TCRdb to 2020 to 2021). For this clonotype: Its antigen is unknown. No base-level quality is on record; no much larger clone is a single base apart.

The library was produced with RT-PCR. Sequencing relied on a NextSeq 550. TCRdb passed the public sequencing reads through fastp at Q25 and MiXCR, retaining productive beta sequences. A single entry per CDR3 protein holds the most common genes and DNA from its merged rows. The sample table holds fewer than 500,000 distinct CDR3 sequences, of which about a sixth were seen once. Together, the top ten hold roughly 7.2% of the sample. The TCR sequence derives from a human donor who was either an allogeneic HSCT recipient or a stem cell or donor lymphocyte infusion donor (not recorded which). It is not recorded whose cells these are; they may come from a transplant donor. What was sequenced was blood, either unsorted or a sorted T cell fraction (not recorded which).

CDR3 protein: CASSRSQETQYF. DNA sequence: TGTGCCAGCAGCAGGAGTCAAGAGACCCAGTACTTC. The chain is made from TRBV2 and TRBJ2-5; the D gene cannot be resolved reliably. Trimming at the junction amounts to 6 bases on V and 2 bases on J, and the germline ends lie 7 bases apart. There are 12 amino acids in the CDR3, from cysteine to phenylalanine inclusive. Only the CDR3 region is kept as DNA, spanning 36 bases read in frame from base 1. CDR1 and CDR2 were assigned from the germline V gene as SNHLY and FYNNEI.